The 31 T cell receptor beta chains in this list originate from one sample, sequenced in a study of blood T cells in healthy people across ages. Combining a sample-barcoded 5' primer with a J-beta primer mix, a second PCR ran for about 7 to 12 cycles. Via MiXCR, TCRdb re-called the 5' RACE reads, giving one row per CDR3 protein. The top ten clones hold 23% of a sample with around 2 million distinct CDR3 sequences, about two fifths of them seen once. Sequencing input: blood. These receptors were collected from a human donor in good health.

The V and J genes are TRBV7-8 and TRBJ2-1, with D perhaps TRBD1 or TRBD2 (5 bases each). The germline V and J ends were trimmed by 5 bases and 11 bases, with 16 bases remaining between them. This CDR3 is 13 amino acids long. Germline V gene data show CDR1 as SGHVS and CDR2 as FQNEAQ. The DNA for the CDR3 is TGTGCCAGCAGCATGCACACCGGGACGCAGCAGTTCTTC. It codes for CASSMHTGTQQFF.

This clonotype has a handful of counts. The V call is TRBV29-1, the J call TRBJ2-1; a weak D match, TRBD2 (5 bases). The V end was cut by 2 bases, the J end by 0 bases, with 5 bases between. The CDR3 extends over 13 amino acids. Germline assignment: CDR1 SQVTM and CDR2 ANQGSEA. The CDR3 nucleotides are TGCAGCGTTGAAACTAGCTCCTACAATGAGCAGTTCTTC. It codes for CSVETSSYNEQFF.

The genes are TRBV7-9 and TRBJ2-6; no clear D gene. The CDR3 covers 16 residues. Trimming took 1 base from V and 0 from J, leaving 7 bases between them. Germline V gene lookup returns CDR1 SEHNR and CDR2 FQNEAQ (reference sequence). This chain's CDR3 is CASSLGEYSGANVLTF. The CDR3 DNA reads TGTGCCAGCAGCTTAGGAGAGTACTCTGGGGCCAACGTCCTGACTTTC.

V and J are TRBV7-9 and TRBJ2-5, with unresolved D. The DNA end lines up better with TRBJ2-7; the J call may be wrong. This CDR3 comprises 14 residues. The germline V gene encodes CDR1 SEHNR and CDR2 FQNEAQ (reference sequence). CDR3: CASRKGTDPYEQYF. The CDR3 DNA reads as TGTGCCAGCCGAAAGGGAACCGATCCCTACGAGCAGTACTTC.

CDR3 DNA: TGTGCCAGCAGTTTGCGAGACAGAGGAAGAGACCCCGAAGCTTTCTTT. As protein: CASSLRDRGRDPEAFF. This chain connects TRBV12-3 or TRBV12-4 to TRBJ1-1, with a possible D match to TRBD1 (5 bases). This CDR3 comprises 16 residues. Trimming removed 3 bases at V and 8 bases at J, with 22 bases between.

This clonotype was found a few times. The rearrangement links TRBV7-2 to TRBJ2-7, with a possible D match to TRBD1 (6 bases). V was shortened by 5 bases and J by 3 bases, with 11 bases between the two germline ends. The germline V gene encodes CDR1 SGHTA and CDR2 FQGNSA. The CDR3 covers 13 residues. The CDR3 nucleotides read TGTGCCAGCAGCCGACCAGGGGACTACGAGCAGTACTTC. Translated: CASSRPGDYEQYF.

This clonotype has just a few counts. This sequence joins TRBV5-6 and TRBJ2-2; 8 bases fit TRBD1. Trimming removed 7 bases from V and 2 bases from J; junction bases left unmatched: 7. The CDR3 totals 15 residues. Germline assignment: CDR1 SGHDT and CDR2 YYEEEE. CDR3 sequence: CASLRQGRNTGELFF. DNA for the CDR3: TGTGCCAGCCTTAGACAGGGGAGAAACACCGGGGAGCTGTTTTTT.

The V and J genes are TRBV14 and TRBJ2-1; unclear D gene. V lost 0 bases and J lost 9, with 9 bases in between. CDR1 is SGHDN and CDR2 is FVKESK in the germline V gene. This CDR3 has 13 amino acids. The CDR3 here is CASSQDQRGEQFF. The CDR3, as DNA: TGTGCCAGCAGCCAAGATCAGAGAGGTGAGCAGTTCTTC.

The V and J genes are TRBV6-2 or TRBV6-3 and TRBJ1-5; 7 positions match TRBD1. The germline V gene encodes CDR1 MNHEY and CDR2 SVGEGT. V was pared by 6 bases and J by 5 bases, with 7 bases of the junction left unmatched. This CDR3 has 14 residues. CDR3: CASRNRDSDQPQHF. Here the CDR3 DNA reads TGTGCCAGCAGAAACCGGGACAGCGATCAGCCCCAGCATTTT.

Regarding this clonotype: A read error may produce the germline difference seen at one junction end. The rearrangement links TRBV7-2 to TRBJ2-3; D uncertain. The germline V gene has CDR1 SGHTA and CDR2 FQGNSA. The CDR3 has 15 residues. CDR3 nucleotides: TGTGCCAGCGGCTTAGAAGGGTTTCGTGCAGATACGCAGTATTTT. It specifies CASGLEGFRADTQYF.

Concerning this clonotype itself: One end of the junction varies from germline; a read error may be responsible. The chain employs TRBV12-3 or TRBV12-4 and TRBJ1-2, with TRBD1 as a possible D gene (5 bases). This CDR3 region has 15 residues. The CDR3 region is CASSVRDGANYDYTF. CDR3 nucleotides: TGTGCCAGCAGTGTCCGGGACGGAGCTAACTATGACTACACCTTC.

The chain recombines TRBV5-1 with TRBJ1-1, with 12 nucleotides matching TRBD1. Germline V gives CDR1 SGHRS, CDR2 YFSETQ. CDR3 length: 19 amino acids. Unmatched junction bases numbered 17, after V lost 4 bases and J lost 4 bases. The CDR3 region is CASSPGTGGAGEGGTEAFF. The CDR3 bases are TGCGCCAGCAGCCCAGGGACAGGGGGCGCGGGTGAGGGCGGCACTGAAGCTTTCTTT.

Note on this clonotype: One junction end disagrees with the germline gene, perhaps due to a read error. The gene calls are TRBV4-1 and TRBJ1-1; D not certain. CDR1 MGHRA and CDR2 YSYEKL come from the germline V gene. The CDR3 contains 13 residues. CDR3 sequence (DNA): TGTGCCAGCAGCCAAGTTGAACGGACTGAAGCTTTCTTT. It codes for CASSQVERTEAFF.

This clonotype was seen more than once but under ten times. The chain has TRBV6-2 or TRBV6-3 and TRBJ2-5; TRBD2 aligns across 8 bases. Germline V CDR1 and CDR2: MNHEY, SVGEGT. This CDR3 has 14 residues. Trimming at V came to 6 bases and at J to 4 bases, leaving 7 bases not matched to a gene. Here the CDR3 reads CASSRRGDLETQYF. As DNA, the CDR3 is TGTGCCAGCAGCCGGCGGGGGGATTTAGAGACCCAGTACTTC.

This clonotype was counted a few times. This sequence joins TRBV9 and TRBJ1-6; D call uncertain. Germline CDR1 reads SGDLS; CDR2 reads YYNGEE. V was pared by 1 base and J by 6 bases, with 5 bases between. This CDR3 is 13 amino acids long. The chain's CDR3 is CASSVNVNSPLHF. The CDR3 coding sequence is TGTGCCAGCAGCGTAAATGTTAATTCACCCCTCCACTTT.

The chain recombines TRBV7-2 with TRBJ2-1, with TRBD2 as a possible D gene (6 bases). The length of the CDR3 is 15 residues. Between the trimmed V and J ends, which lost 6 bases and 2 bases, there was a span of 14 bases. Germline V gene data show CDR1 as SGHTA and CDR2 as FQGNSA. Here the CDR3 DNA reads TGTGCCAGCAGTGGGACTGAGGTCCCCTACAATGAGCAGTTCTTC. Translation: CASSGTEVPYNEQFF.

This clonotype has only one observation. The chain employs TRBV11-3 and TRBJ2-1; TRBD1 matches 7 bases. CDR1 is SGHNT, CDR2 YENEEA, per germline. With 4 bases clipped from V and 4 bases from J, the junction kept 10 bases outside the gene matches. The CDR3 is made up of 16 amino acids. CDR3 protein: CASSYEGALRYNEQFF. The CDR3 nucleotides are TGTGCCAGCAGCTATGAGGGGGCACTTAGATACAATGAGCAGTTCTTC.

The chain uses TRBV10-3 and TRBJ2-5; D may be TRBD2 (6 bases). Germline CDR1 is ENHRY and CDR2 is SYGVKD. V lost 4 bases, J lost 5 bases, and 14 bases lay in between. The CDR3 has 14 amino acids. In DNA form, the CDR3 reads TGTGCCATCAGTGTAGGACTTCGGGAGGAGACCCAGTACTTC. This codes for CAISVGLREETQYF.

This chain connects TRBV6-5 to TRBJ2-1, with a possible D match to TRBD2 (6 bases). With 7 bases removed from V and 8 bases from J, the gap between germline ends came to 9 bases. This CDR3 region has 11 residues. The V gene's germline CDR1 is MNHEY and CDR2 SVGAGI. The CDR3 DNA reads TGTGCCAGCACGGGGGACTATGAGCAGTTCTTC. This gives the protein CASTGDYEQFF.

The CDR3: CASSQDTPEQRVYGYTF. The CDR3 region has the DNA TGTGCCAGCAGCCAAGATACTCCGGAACAGCGGGTTTATGGCTACACCTTC. The V call is TRBV4-2, the J call TRBJ1-2; D gene uncertain. From germline, CDR1 is LGHNA and CDR2 YNFKEQ. This CDR3 comprises 17 residues. With 0 bases removed from V and 5 bases from J, the gap between germline ends came to 19 bases.

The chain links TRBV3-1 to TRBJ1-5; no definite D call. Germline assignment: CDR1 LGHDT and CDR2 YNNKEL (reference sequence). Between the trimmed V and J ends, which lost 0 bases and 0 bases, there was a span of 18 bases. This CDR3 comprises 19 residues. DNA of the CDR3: TGTGCCAGCAGCCAAGACGACGGGAGGCCGTCAAGTAGCAATCAGCCCCAGCATTTT. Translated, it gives CASSQDDGRPSSSNQPQHF.

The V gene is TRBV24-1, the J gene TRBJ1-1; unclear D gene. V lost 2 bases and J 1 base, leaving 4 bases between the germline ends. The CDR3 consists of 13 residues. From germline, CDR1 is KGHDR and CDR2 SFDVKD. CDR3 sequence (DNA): TGTGCCACCAGTGATTGGGAGAACACTGAAGCTTTCTTT. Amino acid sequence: CATSDWENTEAFF.

CDR3 coding DNA: TGTGCCAGCAGTTTAAGACAGATTGAGTCAGAGGGGGCTTTCTTT. It yields the protein CASSLRQIESEGAFF. The chain couples TRBV27 to TRBJ1-1; D perhaps matches TRBD1 (5 bases). Germline V gene data show CDR1 as MNHEY and CDR2 as SMNVEV (reference sequence). With 2 bases removed from V and 11 bases from J, the gap between germline ends came to 21 bases. This CDR3 has 15 residues.

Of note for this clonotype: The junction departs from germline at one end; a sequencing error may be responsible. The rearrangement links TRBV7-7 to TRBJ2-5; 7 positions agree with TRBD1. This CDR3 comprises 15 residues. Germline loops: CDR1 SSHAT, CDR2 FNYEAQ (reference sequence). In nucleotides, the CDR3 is TGTGCTAGCAGCCAGACGGGTACAGGGGTAGAGACCCAGTACTTC. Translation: CASSQTGTGVETQYF.

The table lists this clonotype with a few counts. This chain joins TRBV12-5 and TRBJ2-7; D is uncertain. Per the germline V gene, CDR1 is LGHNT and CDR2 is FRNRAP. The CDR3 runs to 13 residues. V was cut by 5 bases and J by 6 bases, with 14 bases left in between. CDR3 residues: CASGVESNREQYF. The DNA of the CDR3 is TGTGCTAGTGGTGTGGAAAGTAATCGCGAGCAGTACTTC.

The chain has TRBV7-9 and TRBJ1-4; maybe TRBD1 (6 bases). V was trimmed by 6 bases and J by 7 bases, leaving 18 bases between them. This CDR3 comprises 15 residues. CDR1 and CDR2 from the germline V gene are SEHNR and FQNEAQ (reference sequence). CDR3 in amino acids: CASSQEGERIEKLFF. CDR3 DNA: TGTGCCAGCAGTCAAGAGGGGGAGCGGATTGAAAAACTGTTTTTT.

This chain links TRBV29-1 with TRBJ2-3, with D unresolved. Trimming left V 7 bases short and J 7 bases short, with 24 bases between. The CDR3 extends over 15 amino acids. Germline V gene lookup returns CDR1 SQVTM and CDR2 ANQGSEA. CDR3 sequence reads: CSAAISTRSPNTQYF. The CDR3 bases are TGCAGCGCTGCCATTAGCACCAGAAGTCCCAATACGCAGTATTTT.

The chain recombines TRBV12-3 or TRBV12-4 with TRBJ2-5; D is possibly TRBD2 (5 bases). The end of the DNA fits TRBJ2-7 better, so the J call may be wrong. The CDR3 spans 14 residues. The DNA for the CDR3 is TGTGCCAGCAGTTTTCGGGAATCGGAGTACGAGCAGTACTTC. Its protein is CASSFRESEYEQYF.

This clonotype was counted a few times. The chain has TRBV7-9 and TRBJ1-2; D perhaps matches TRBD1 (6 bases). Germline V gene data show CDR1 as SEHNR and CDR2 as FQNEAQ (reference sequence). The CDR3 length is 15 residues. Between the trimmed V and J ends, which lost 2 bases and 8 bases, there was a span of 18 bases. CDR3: CASSLLTGTSGGYTF. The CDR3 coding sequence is TGTGCCAGCAGCTTATTAACAGGGACCTCCGGGGGCTACACCTTC.

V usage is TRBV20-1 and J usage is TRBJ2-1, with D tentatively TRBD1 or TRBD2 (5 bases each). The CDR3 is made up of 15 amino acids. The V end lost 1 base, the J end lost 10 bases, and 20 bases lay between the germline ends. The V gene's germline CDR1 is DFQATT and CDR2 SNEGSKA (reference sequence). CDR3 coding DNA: TGCAGTGCTAGAGTTTTCGGGACCAACTCGCGGGAGCAGTTCTTC. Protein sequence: CSARVFGTNSREQFF.

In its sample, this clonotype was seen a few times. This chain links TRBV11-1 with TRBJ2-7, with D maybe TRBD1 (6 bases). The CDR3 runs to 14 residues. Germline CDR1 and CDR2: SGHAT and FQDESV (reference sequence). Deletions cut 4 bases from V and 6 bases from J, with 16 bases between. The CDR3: CASSSGTRGSEQYF. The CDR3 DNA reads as TGTGCCAGCAGCTCCGGGACACGGGGTAGCGAGCAGTACTTC. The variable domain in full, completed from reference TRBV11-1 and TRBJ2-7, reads EAEVAQSPRYKITEKSQAVAFWCDPISGHATLYWYRQILGQGPELLVQFQDESVVDDSQLPKDRFSAERLKGVDSTLKIQPAELGDSAMYLCASSSGTRGSEQYFGPGTRLTVT.